Sequencing of this T cell receptor beta chain was carried out in a study of cytomegalovirus exposure and HLA in healthy donors. Notes on the study in general: What TCR beta sequences reportedly achieved was accurate prediction of HLA-A and HLA-B alleles in most subjects.

PCR primers comprised 60 Vbeta and 13 Jbeta primers. Assay: immunoSEQ multiplex PCR; the TCRdb copy retains only in-frame clones and omits some. The repertoire includes more than 55,000 clones, about 80% of them detected once, and roughly 4% sits in the top ten. The V gene's germline CDR1 is SGHTA and CDR2 FQGNSA. This CDR3 contains 14 residues. J was trimmed by 4 bases and V by 5 bases; bases with no gene match: 6. For this clone: As yet, its antigen is unknown.

Input material: PBMCs. The TCR sequence derives from a man aged 25-45 years in good health and CMV-seronegative. V and J are TRBV7-2 and TRBJ1-2; 8 bases agree with TRBD1. The CDR3: CASSGGQVAYGYTF. DNA of the CDR3: TGTGCCAGCAGCGGGGGACAGGTGGCCTATGGCTACACCTTC.